These T cell receptor beta chains were read from a single sample in a study of T cell repertoires in cytomegalovirus infection. For these TCRs, the target antigens are not known. TCRdb itself ran the reads through MiXCR, one entry per CDR3 protein. The table shows around 570,000 distinct CDR3 sequences, with 35% to 50% occurring only once. The starting material was cultured PBMCs, obtained from culture after CMV antigen stimulation. All receptors derive from a human donor in good health (CMV status not recorded). Some clones in this sample may be carry-over from other donors' samples. CDR3s include the opening cysteine and the closing phenylalanine or tryptophan. The D gene is left open where the match is weak. Where a row states a size, it is once, few, many or the class of an expanded clone; other rows omit it.

d_call,v_call,clone_size,j_call,cdr3_nt,cdr3_aa
TRBD2,TRBV7-9,-,TRBJ2-1,TGTGCCAGCAGCCCCGGGGGGTCTTGGACTAGCGGGAGGGGGAGCTCCTACAATGAGCAGTTCTTC,CASSPGGSWTSGRGSSYNEQFF
-,TRBV7-9,few,TRBJ1-4,TGTGCCAGCAGCGCTAGGACAGCCTTTAATGAAAAACTGTTTTTT,CASSARTAFNEKLFF
-,TRBV7-2,-,TRBJ2-1,TGTGCCAGCAGCCCCCCTAACTCGGCTTTGTATGAGCAGTTCTTC,CASSPPNSALYEQFF
-,TRBV7-2,-,TRBJ1-3,TGTGCCAGCAGCTTTGGGGTCACTGGAAACACCATATATTTT,CASSFGVTGNTIYF
-,TRBV12-3/TRBV12-4,-,TRBJ2-2,TGTGCCAGCAGTCCGACTCTCGATATTGTTGGGGAGCTGTTTTTT,CASSPTLDIVGELFF
-,TRBV6-2/TRBV6-3,-,TRBJ2-2,TGTGCCAGCAGTTACTGGGGGGAGTTATCTCCGAACACCGGGGAGCTGTTTTTT,CASSYWGELSPNTGELFF
-,TRBV28,few,TRBJ1-2,TGTGCCAGCAGTTTGCCCGAAGGCACGGGCTATGGCTACACCTTC,CASSLPEGTGYGYTF
-,TRBV28,few,TRBJ1-1,TGTGCCAGCAGGCCTACGTGGGGGGACACTGAAGCTTTCTTT,CASRPTWGDTEAFF
TRBD1,TRBV7-9,few,TRBJ1-5,TGTGCCAGCAGCTTGGGACAGGCTACTCAGCCCCAGCATTTT,CASSLGQATQPQHF
-,TRBV15,-,TRBJ1-2,TGTGCCACCAGCAGAGATCTTAACTATGGCTACACCTTC,CATSRDLNYGYTF
-,TRBV12-3/TRBV12-4,few,TRBJ2-5,TGTGCCAGCAGCTCGGAGCGGAGGGGAGAGACCCAGTACTTC,CASSSERRGETQYF
TRBD2,TRBV7-2,few,TRBJ2-7,TGTGCCAGCAGCCCGGGAGGGACTAGCGTTCTTTCCGGAAAGCAGTACTTC,CASSPGGTSVLSGKQYF
TRBD1,TRBV6-6,-,TRBJ2-1,TGTGCCAGCACCGACAGGGGCTACAATGAGCAGTTCTTC,CASTDRGYNEQFF
TRBD2,TRBV24-1,-,TRBJ2-1,TGTGCCACCAGTGACTCGGGACTAGCGGGGGTCTCCTCCTACAATGAGCAGTTCTTC,CATSDSGLAGVSSYNEQFF
-,TRBV7-6,-,TRBJ2-4,TGTGCCAGCAGCCCCAGAGGGAACGGCATTCAGTACTTC,CASSPRGNGIQYF
TRBD2,TRBV7-2,few,TRBJ2-5,TGTGCCAGCAGCCGGACTAGCGGGAGTCGGTACCAAGAGACCCAGTACTTC,CASSRTSGSRYQETQYF
TRBD2,TRBV7-2,-,TRBJ2-5,TGTGCCAGCAAAGGTAGCGGGGCCCAAGAGACCCAGTACTTC,CASKGSGAQETQYF
TRBD2,TRBV19,many,TRBJ2-2,TGTGCCAGTAGTCCTCAGACTAGCGGGGGGGCCGGCGGCACCGGGGAGCTGTTTTTT,CASSPQTSGGAGGTGELFF